One and the same sample provided the 29 T cell receptor beta chains below, sequenced in a study of T-cell memory formation after mild COVID-19. TCRdb reprocessed the 5' RACE reads with MiXCR, giving one entry per CDR3 protein. In the table there are 190,000 or so distinct CDR3 sequences, about a fifth of which are singletons. Sample: PBMCs or a T cell subset sorted from them (not recorded which). The receptors were gathered from an adult woman who had mild COVID-19 (a few samples of this study predate the infection). Cell type and time point are not known.

This clonotype was picked up many times. This chain uses TRBV4-3 with TRBJ1-1; D is ambiguous. Germline-derived CDR1 and CDR2 are LGHNA and YSLEER. The CDR3 is made up of 13 amino acids. V gave up 0 bases and J gave up 0 bases, with 2 bases separating them. The CDR3 DNA reads as TGCGCCAGCAGCCAAGATGTGAACACTGAAGCTTTCTTT. It is translated as CASSQDVNTEAFF.

The sample holds one count of this clonotype. The junction differs from germline at one of its ends, possibly a read error. V and J are TRBV4-1 and TRBJ2-5; D might be TRBD2 (5 bases). Germline lookup yields CDR1 MGHRA and CDR2 YSYEKL. The CDR3 totals 14 residues. CDR3 sequence: CAISQAPEGETQYF. The CDR3 coding sequence is TGCGCCATCAGCCAAGCCCCAGAGGGAGAGACCCAGTACTTC.

This clonotype was observed a handful of times. The chain carries TRBV4-3 and TRBJ1-6; D is uncertain. From germline, CDR1 is LGHNA and CDR2 YSLEER. The CDR3 is 14 residues long. Trimming stripped 4 bases from V and 5 bases from J, with 9 bases between. CDR3 coding DNA: TGCGCCAGCAGCCCGGACCGTAATAATTCACCCCTCCACTTT. Translated: CASSPDRNNSPLHF.

The DNA for the CDR3 is TGCGCCAGCAGCCAAACGGATTGGGGCACCGGGGAGCTGTTTTTT. Residues: CASSQTDWGTGELFF. The gene calls are TRBV4-3 and TRBJ2-2; no clear D gene. Germline V gene sequence: CDR1 LGHNA, CDR2 YSLEER. The CDR3 has 15 amino acids. With 2 bases removed from V and 4 bases from J, the gap between germline ends came to 11 bases.

This chain joins TRBV20-1 and TRBJ2-1, with 14 bases aligning to TRBD2. Germline V gene data show CDR1 as DFQATT and CDR2 as SNEGSKA (reference sequence). The V gene end was trimmed by 2 bases and the J gene end by 4 bases; junction bases not matched to a gene: 1. The CDR3 contains 15 residues. DNA of the CDR3: TGCAGTGCTAGACGGACTAGCGGGGGGTACAATGAGCAGTTCTTC. Translating gives CSARRTSGGYNEQFF.

The V gene is TRBV5-1, the J gene TRBJ2-2, with D perhaps assigned TRBD1 or TRBD2 (5 bases each). This CDR3 has 15 residues. Germline V gene sequence: CDR1 SGHRS, CDR2 YFSETQ. V lost 2 bases, J lost 0 bases, and 8 bases lay in between. CDR3 in amino acids: CASSFRDPNTGELFF. CDR3 nucleotide sequence: TGCGCCAGCAGCTTCAGGGACCCGAACACCGGGGAGCTGTTTTTT.

The J gene is TRBJ1-1, the V gene TRBV7-6; 7 bases fit TRBD1. The CDR3 loop spans 15 amino acids. V trimming: 5 bases; J trimming: 4 bases; junction bases outside the gene matches: 10. CDR1 is SGHVS and CDR2 is FNYEAQ in the germline V gene. The CDR3 spells CASSASEGAGTEAFF. CDR3 nucleotide sequence: TGTGCCAGCAGCGCCAGCGAGGGGGCAGGCACTGAAGCTTTCTTT.

This clonotype was seen more than once but under ten times. The chain carries TRBV6-1 and TRBJ2-7, with 7 nucleotides matching TRBD1. The V gene end was trimmed by 6 bases and the J gene end by 0 bases; junction bases not matched to a gene: 11. Germline loops: CDR1 MNHNS, CDR2 SASEGT. This CDR3 region has 16 residues. The CDR3: CASRLPTGPSSYEQYF. CDR3 nucleotides: TGTGCCAGCAGACTACCGACAGGGCCGAGCTCCTACGAGCAGTACTTC.

This clonotype was counted only a few times. The chain carries TRBV7-9 and TRBJ2-7; D possibly corresponds to TRBD2 (5 bases). Germline values: CDR1 SEHNR, CDR2 FQNEAQ (reference sequence). V lost 3 bases to trimming and J lost 7 bases, with 19 bases between them. The CDR3 has 15 residues. The CDR3 DNA sequence: TGTGCCAGCAGCTTGACCCCGGCGGGTCTGGGAGAGCAGTACTTC. Protein product: CASSLTPAGLGEQYF.

There are a few counts of this clonotype. V and J are TRBV15 and TRBJ2-7; the D gene could be TRBD1 or TRBD2 (5 bases each). This CDR3 is 15 amino acids long. CDR1 and CDR2 from the germline V gene are LNHNV and YYDKDF (reference sequence). Trimming took off 0 bases at V and 6 bases at J, with 15 bases between the two ends. In DNA form, the CDR3 reads TGTGCCACCAGCAGAGATCGGAGGTCAGGGACCGAGCAGTACTTC. Protein sequence: CATSRDRRSGTEQYF.

The J gene is TRBJ1-6, the V gene TRBV2; tentative D call: TRBD1 (5 bases). The V end was cut by 6 bases, the J end by 0 bases, with 12 bases between. The CDR3 runs 16 residues. Per the germline V gene, CDR1 is SNHLY and CDR2 is FYNNEI. Here the CDR3 reads CASRPTASSYNSPLHF. CDR3 in DNA: TGTGCCAGCAGGCCGACAGCGAGCTCCTATAATTCACCCCTCCACTTT.

This clonotype came up a few times. J is TRBJ1-2 and V is TRBV19, with D perhaps TRBD1 (5 bases). The CDR3 has 15 residues. Trimming shortened V by 3 bases and J by 0 bases, and 11 bases separated the two germline ends. CDR1 and CDR2 from the germline V gene are LNHDA and SQIVND (reference sequence). CDR3 nucleotide sequence: TGTGCCAGTAGTATTGGGGGGAATTCTAACTATGGCTACACCTTC. This translates into CASSIGGNSNYGYTF.

This clonotype came up once. The junction differs from germline at one of its ends, possibly a read error. The chain combines TRBV7-2 with TRBJ1-4; D might be TRBD1 (5 bases). CDR1 and CDR2 from the germline V gene are SGHTA and FQGNSA. The CDR3 contains 15 residues. DNA of the CDR3: TGTTCCAGCAGCTTATTACAAGGGGCCGATGAAAAACTGTTTTTT. Its translation is CSSSLLQGADEKLFF.

The chain links TRBV24-1 to TRBJ2-1; the D gene is possibly TRBD2 (5 bases). Germline V gives CDR1 KGHDR, CDR2 SFDVKD. The CDR3 consists of 14 residues. Trimming removed 5 bases at V and 8 bases at J, with 15 bases between. CDR3 in DNA: TGTGCCACCAGTGTTGACTTACCTAGCCATGAGCAGTTCTTC. This translates into CATSVDLPSHEQFF.

The chain carries TRBV12-3 or TRBV12-4 and TRBJ2-1; the match to TRBD2 covers 11 bases. The V and J ends lost 5 bases and 5 bases, in that order; junction bases with no gene match: 8. CDR3 length equals 16 residues. The CDR3 DNA is TGTGCCAGCAGTCTGACACTAGCGGGAGTTCACAATGAGCAGTTCTTC. This gives the protein CASSLTLAGVHNEQFF.

The chain carries TRBV19 and TRBJ2-7; D might be TRBD2 (5 bases). CDR1 and CDR2 from the germline V gene are LNHDA and SQIVND (reference sequence). V was clipped by 1 base and J by 6 bases, with 19 bases between them. This CDR3 is built from 16 residues. The CDR3 DNA follows: TGTGCCAGTAGTATAGGAGGAGGAGGCTCCCCGGTCGAGCAGTACTTC. Translation gives CASSIGGGGSPVEQYF. The variable domain in full, completed from reference TRBV19 and TRBJ2-7, reads DGGITQSPKYLFRKEGQNVTLSCEQNLNHDAMYWYRQDPGQGLRLIYYSQIVNDFQKGDIAEGYSVSREKKESFPLTVTSAQKNPTAFYLCASSIGGGGSPVEQYFGPGTRLTVT.

This clonotype appeared a few times. This chain uses TRBV7-9 with TRBJ2-7; D is possibly TRBD1 (5 bases). V was cut by 5 bases and J by 5 bases, with 10 bases left in between. The CDR3 spans 12 residues. Germline V gives CDR1 SEHNR, CDR2 FQNEAQ (reference sequence). CDR3 protein: CASSVSGNEQYF. The CDR3 DNA reads TGTGCCAGCAGCGTCTCAGGGAACGAGCAGTACTTC.

CDR3 sequence reads: CASSLSLAGSSYNEQFF. CDR3 DNA: TGTGCCAGCAGCTTATCGTTAGCGGGCAGCTCCTACAATGAGCAGTTCTTC. The V call is TRBV7-9, the J call TRBJ2-1; TRBD2 aligns across 7 bases. CDR1 is SEHNR and CDR2 is FQNEAQ in the germline V gene (reference sequence). J was trimmed by 0 bases and V by 2 bases; bases with no gene match: 7. This CDR3 contains 17 residues.

The CDR3: CSAGNQQGADEQYF. In DNA form, the CDR3 reads TGCAGTGCTGGGAATCAACAGGGAGCGGACGAGCAGTACTTC. This chain joins TRBV20-1 and TRBJ2-7; D might be TRBD1 (6 bases). Per germline, CDR1 DFQATT and CDR2 SNEGSKA (reference sequence). The CDR3 length is 14 residues. V was shortened by 5 bases and J by 5 bases, with 19 bases between the two germline ends.

This chain connects TRBV12-3 or TRBV12-4 to TRBJ1-2; possibly TRBD1 for D (5 bases). The CDR3 length is 11 residues. V lost 6 bases and J 8 bases, leaving 10 bases between the germline ends. The CDR3 nucleotides are TGTGCCAGCAGCTCCCAGGGAGGCTACACCTTC. Residues: CASSSQGGYTF.

The gene calls are TRBV25-1 and TRBJ2-3; D might be TRBD2 (7 bases). V lost 4 bases and J 8 bases, leaving 22 bases between the germline ends. This CDR3 comprises 16 residues. Germline values: CDR1 MGHDK, CDR2 SYGVNS. The CDR3 region has the DNA TGTGCCAGCAGTGGGAGCACAGGGCCAAGCGGGGCTACGCAGTATTTT. It encodes CASSGSTGPSGATQYF.

CDR3 loop: CASSFSSGPQDEQYF. CDR3 nucleotides: TGTGCCAGCAGCTTTAGTAGCGGGCCTCAGGACGAGCAGTACTTC. J is TRBJ2-7 and V is TRBV7-9, with 7 bases aligning to TRBD2. CDR3 length: 15 residues. CDR1 and CDR2 from the germline V gene are SEHNR and FQNEAQ (reference sequence). V trimming: 3 bases; J trimming: 5 bases; junction bases outside the gene matches: 10.

The chain employs TRBV7-9 and TRBJ2-5; 9 bases line up with TRBD1. CDR1 is SEHNR and CDR2 is FQNEAQ in the germline V gene (reference sequence). The CDR3 length is 15 residues. V gave up 4 bases and J gave up 5 bases; unmatched junction bases: 8. CDR3 amino acids: CASSSRTGVGETQYF. In DNA, the CDR3 is TGTGCCAGCAGCTCCCGGACAGGGGTGGGGGAGACCCAGTACTTC.

This sequence joins TRBV7-9 and TRBJ1-6; D call uncertain. CDR1 and CDR2 from the germline V gene are SEHNR and FQNEAQ (reference sequence). This CDR3 contains 14 residues. V gave up 8 bases and J gave up 10 bases, with 18 bases separating them. DNA of the CDR3: TGTGCCAGCCGAGAAAGTTACAAAGGATCACCCCTCCACTTT. Translating it yields CASRESYKGSPLHF.

This clonotype was seen more than once but under ten times. The chain employs TRBV29-1 and TRBJ2-2; D might be TRBD1 (5 bases). CDR3 length: 13 residues. The V end lost 4 bases, the J end lost 3 bases, and 9 bases lay between the germline ends. Germline V gene data show CDR1 as SQVTM and CDR2 as ANQGSEA. The CDR3 nucleotides read TGCAGCGTTGCCAGGGCGGACACCGGGGAGCTGTTTTTT. Protein product: CSVARADTGELFF.

This clonotype was found a few times. The genes are TRBV15 and TRBJ2-5; TRBD2 agrees at 8 bases. The germline V gene encodes CDR1 LNHNV and CDR2 YYDKDF (reference sequence). CDR3 length: 19 amino acids. With V trimmed by 0 bases and J by 1 base, 13 bases remained unmatched. The DNA of the CDR3 is TGTGCCACCAGCAGAGATGGGGGGTCACTAGCGGACCTCCAAGAGACCCAGTACTTC. Its protein product is CATSRDGGSLADLQETQYF.

This clonotype was detected only a few times. The chain uses TRBV27 and TRBJ2-1, with 7 bases matching TRBD2. From germline, CDR1 is MNHEY and CDR2 SMNVEV (reference sequence). The CDR3 has 17 residues. V trimming: 0 bases; J trimming: 2 bases; junction bases outside the gene matches: 7. CDR3 protein: CASSLSGGFPTYNEQFF. The CDR3 DNA is TGTGCCAGCAGTTTATCCGGGGGGTTTCCTACCTACAATGAGCAGTTCTTC.

This clonotype has just a few counts. This chain uses TRBV5-1 with TRBJ2-1; 10 bases agree with TRBD2. This CDR3 region has 16 residues. The V and J ends lost 1 base and 4 bases, in that order; junction bases with no gene match: 5. CDR1 is SGHRS, CDR2 YFSETQ, per germline. CDR3 protein: CASSLRSGGDYNEQFF. The CDR3 nucleotides are TGCGCCAGCAGCTTGCGGAGCGGGGGGGATTACAATGAGCAGTTCTTC. The whole variable domain, remainder taken from reference TRBV5-1 and TRBJ2-1, is KAGVTQTPRYLIKTRGQQVTLSCSPISGHRSVSWYQQTPGQGLQFLFEYFSETQRNKGNFPGRFSGRQFSNSRSEMNVSTLELGDSALYLCASSLRSGGDYNEQFFGPGTRLTVL.

V gene TRBV7-8 combines with J gene TRBJ2-1; no definite D call. The length of the CDR3 is 14 residues. The germline V and J ends were trimmed by 5 bases and 4 bases, with 12 bases remaining between them. Germline assignment: CDR1 SGHVS and CDR2 FQNEAQ. CDR3 in amino acids: CASSPYLTYNEQFF. For the CDR3, the DNA is TGTGCCAGCAGCCCCTATTTGACGTACAATGAGCAGTTCTTC.